This entry lists 10 T cell receptor beta chains sequenced from one sample in a study of T cell repertoires in cytomegalovirus infection. TCRdb used MiXCR to reprocess the reads, holding one entry per CDR3 protein. This table has 400,000 or so distinct CDR3 sequences, around a sixth appearing once. Sample: PBMCs. Source of these receptors: a human donor in good health (CMV status not recorded). Some clones in this sample may be carry-over from other donors' samples.

The gene calls are TRBV5-1 and TRBJ2-1, with D perhaps matching TRBD1 or TRBD2 (5 bases each). Between the trimmed V and J ends, which lost 1 base and 8 bases, there was a span of 22 bases. Germline CDR1 SGHRS, CDR2 YFSETQ. This CDR3 has 17 amino acids. The CDR3 DNA reads as TGCGCCAGCAGCTTGAGGTTGGACTTTAGCTGGGGCGATGAGCAGTTCTTC. Its translation is CASSLRLDFSWGDEQFF.

This chain joins TRBV30 and TRBJ1-3; the D gene is possibly TRBD1 (5 bases). The V gene's germline CDR1 is GTSNPN and CDR2 SVGIG (reference sequence). The CDR3 is 14 residues long. V shed 4 bases and J shed 2 bases, with 12 bases lying between them. The DNA for the CDR3 is TGTGCCTGGACCCAGGGTTTTACTGGAAACACCATATATTTT. Translating it yields CAWTQGFTGNTIYF. The full variable domain, with the rest looked up from reference TRBV30 and TRBJ1-3, is SQTIHQWPATLVQPVGSPLSLECTVEGTSNPNLYWYRQAAGRGLQLLFYSVGIGQISSEVPQNLSASRPQDRQFILSSKKLLLSDSGFYLCAWTQGFTGNTIYFGEGSWLTVV.

CDR3 sequence: CASSWDRGQPQHF. DNA for the CDR3: TGTGCCAGCAGTTGGGACAGGGGGCAGCCCCAGCATTTT. The V call is TRBV12-3 or TRBV12-4, the J call TRBJ1-5, with TRBD1 matching 11 bases. V gave up 4 bases and J gave up 7 bases; unmatched junction bases: 0. The CDR3 runs 13 residues.

The sample holds many counts of this clonotype. The CDR3 spells CASSQGHMNTEAFF. The DNA of the CDR3 is TGCGCCAGCAGCCAAGGACACATGAACACTGAAGCTTTCTTT. This chain connects TRBV4-1 to TRBJ1-1; D is ambiguous. The CDR3 covers 14 residues. Trimming cost V 1 base and J 0 bases, with 6 bases left between them. Germline assignment: CDR1 MGHRA and CDR2 YSYEKL.

This clonotype occurred a few times. The gene calls are TRBV4-3 and TRBJ2-7; 8 bases are a match to TRBD2. Germline values: CDR1 LGHNA, CDR2 YSLEER. V shed 3 bases, J shed 5 bases, and the junction held 6 bases outside the gene matches. The CDR3 has 14 amino acids. The CDR3 region is CASSQGLGEDEQYF. The CDR3 DNA reads TGCGCCAGCAGCCAGGGACTAGGGGAAGACGAGCAGTACTTC.

The chain has TRBV20-1 and TRBJ2-5; tentative D call: TRBD2 (6 bases). CDR1 is DFQATT, CDR2 SNEGSKA, per germline (reference sequence). Trimming left V 3 bases short and J 5 bases short, with 16 bases between. The CDR3 length is 14 residues. CDR3 amino acids: CSASQSGGEETQYF. The CDR3, as DNA: TGCAGTGCTAGCCAGTCCGGGGGAGAGGAGACCCAGTACTTC.

This clonotype was picked up a small number of times. This chain uses TRBV19 with TRBJ1-1; weak D call: TRBD1 (6 bases). The germline V gene has CDR1 LNHDA and CDR2 SQIVND (reference sequence). Trimming removed 5 bases from V and 6 bases from J, with 13 bases in between. The length of the CDR3 is 13 residues. CDR3 loop: CASSRAGAPEAFF. The CDR3 nucleotides read TGTGCCAGTAGTCGGGCAGGGGCCCCTGAAGCTTTCTTT. Variable domain in full (rest from reference TRBV19 and TRBJ1-1): DGGITQSPKYLFRKEGQNVTLSCEQNLNHDAMYWYRQDPGQGLRLIYYSQIVNDFQKGDIAEGYSVSREKKESFPLTVTSAQKNPTAFYLCASSRAGAPEAFFGQGTRLTVV.

In its sample, this clonotype was seen a few times. The J gene is TRBJ1-4, the V gene TRBV28; D remains ambiguous. CDR1 and CDR2 (germline): MDHEN, SYDVKM. This CDR3 is built from 14 residues. Trimming removed 5 bases at V and 4 bases at J, with 11 bases between. In nucleotides, the CDR3 is TGTGCCAGCAGTCCCCAGGAGGGTAATGAAAAACTGTTTTTT. Translation gives CASSPQEGNEKLFF.

This clonotype has just a few counts. V gene TRBV2 combines with J gene TRBJ1-4; 9 bases fit TRBD1. J gave up 5 bases and V 10 bases, and 5 bases lay outside the gene matches. Germline CDR1 SNHLY, CDR2 FYNNEI. CDR3 length: 13 amino acids. Here the CDR3 reads CATGGTGNEKLFF. CDR3 nucleotide sequence: TGTGCCACCGGTGGGACAGGGAATGAAAAACTGTTTTTT.

CDR3 protein: CASSPYLFRDRGQETQYF. CDR3 in DNA: TGCGCCAGCAGCCCCTACCTGTTCCGGGACAGGGGACAGGAGACCCAGTACTTC. The chain joins TRBV4-1 to TRBJ2-5, with 10 bases lining up with TRBD1. The V gene's germline CDR1 is MGHRA and CDR2 YSYEKL. The CDR3 contains 18 residues. With V trimmed by 4 bases and J by 5 bases, 16 bases remained unmatched.